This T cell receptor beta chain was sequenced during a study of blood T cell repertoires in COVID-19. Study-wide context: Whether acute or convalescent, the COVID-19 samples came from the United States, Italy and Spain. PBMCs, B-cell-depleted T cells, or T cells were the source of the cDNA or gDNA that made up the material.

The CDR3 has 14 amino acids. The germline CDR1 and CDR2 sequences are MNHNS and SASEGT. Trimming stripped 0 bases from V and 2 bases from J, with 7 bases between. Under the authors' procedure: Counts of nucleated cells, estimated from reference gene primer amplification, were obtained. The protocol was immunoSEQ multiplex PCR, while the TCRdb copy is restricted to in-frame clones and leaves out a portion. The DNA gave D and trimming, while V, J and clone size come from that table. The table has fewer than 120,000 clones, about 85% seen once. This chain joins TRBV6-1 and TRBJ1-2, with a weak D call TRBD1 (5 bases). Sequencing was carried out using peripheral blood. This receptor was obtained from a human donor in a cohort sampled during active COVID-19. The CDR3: CASSEARTNYGYTF. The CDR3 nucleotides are TGTGCCAGCAGTGAAGCCAGGACAAACTATGGCTACACCTTC.